The clone carrying this TCR beta chain was observed at least ten times. Its cognate antigen is unknown. TCRdb re-analysed the 5' RACE reads in MiXCR, keeping a single row per CDR3 protein. Among about 68,000 distinct CDR3 sequences listed, over 6% were seen once. This record comes from a study of T cells after yellow fever vaccination. Broader study findings: Abundant clonotypes (contaminants from the bulk population) could be present in FACS-sorted repertoires.

Specimen: CD8+ T cells sorted from PBMCs, collected approximately 47 days after the first yellow fever vaccination. The TCR originated in a man aged 18 to 30 who received the YFV17D yellow fever vaccine.

The CDR3 DNA sequence: TGTGCCAGCAGCCCCCCGCTGCCTAAGTCCTACAATGAGCAGTTCTTC. As protein: CASSPPLPKSYNEQFF. The genes are TRBV7-9 and TRBJ2-1; D is unclear. Trimming stripped 5 bases from V and 1 base from J, with 15 bases between. The germline V gene has CDR1 SEHNR and CDR2 FQNEAQ (reference sequence). The CDR3 is 16 residues long.